This T cell receptor (beta chain) was identified in a study of T cells in women clearing cervical HPV infection. Study summary: With HLA typing for only a few women, HLA confounding remains possible.

CDR1 MNHEY and CDR2 SVGEGT come from the germline V gene. CDR3 size: 14 residues. Study-wide findings and caveats: Repertoire richness, not evenness, was significantly elevated in CIN3+ cases versus controls.

The method was immunoSEQ multiplex PCR; TCRdb's version includes in-frame clones alone and lacks a portion of them. Its table lists under 40,000 clones. Concerning this clone itself: What it binds is unknown. The read is 3 residues too short to cover the CDR3 end, so that end is filled in from the germline J gene.

The sequence was obtained from a woman between 18 and 69 years old with a cervical HPV16 infection that either progressed to CIN3+ or cleared (not recorded which). The sequenced sample consisted of blood buffy coat. V gene TRBV6-2 or TRBV6-3 combines with J gene TRBJ1-2; unclear D gene. This CDR3 reads CASSLLAGSYDYTF. CDR3 bases read: TGTGCCAGCAGCTTACTAGCGGGGTCCTACGAC.